The 2 T cell receptor beta chains in this list originate from one sample, sequenced in a study of cytotoxic CD8 clonotypes in ibrutinib-treated CLL. Repertoires were generated with immunoSEQ multiplex PCR, while TCRdb's copy carries only in-frame clones and drops some. The profile shows several thousand clones, 65% to 80% of them singletons. The sequencing here drew on PBMCs, taken before ibrutinib treatment. The receptors shown here come from a human donor with chronic lymphocytic leukemia.

The CDR3 sequence is CASSLLSGIGNEQFF. The CDR3 DNA is TGTGCCAGCAGCCTCCTTAGCGGGATCGGAAATGAGCAGTTCTTC. The V call is TRBV7-3, the J call TRBJ2-1; 8 bases map to TRBD2. The V gene's germline CDR1 is SGHTA and CDR2 FQGTGA. J gave up 7 bases and V 5 bases, and 10 bases lay outside the gene matches. The CDR3 is 15 amino acids.

The gene calls are TRBV28 and TRBJ2-7; unclear D gene. Deletions cut 3 bases from V and 1 base from J, with 13 bases between. The CDR3 totals 15 residues. Germline values: CDR1 MDHEN, CDR2 SYDVKM. CDR3 DNA sequence: TGTGCCAGCAGTTTCCCCCTTGGTCAGTCCTACGAGCAGTACTTC. Translating it yields CASSFPLGQSYEQYF.